The next 16 T cell receptor beta chains were all read from a single sample in a study of T cell repertoires in cytomegalovirus infection (dated by TCRdb to the late 2010s). TCRdb shows the sequencer as Illumina HiSeq 1500. TCRdb trimmed the raw reads at Q25, called clones with MiXCR and kept productive beta chains. Every distinct CDR3 protein forms one entry, paired with its most common genes and DNA. This sample holds tens of thousands of distinct CDR3 sequences; roughly 3.5% were observed only once. Roughly 4.4% of the sample is taken by the ten largest. Source material: PBMCs. These receptors were obtained from a human donor in good health (CMV status not recorded). Some clones in this sample may be carry-over from other donors' samples.

This clonotype occurred many times. This rearrangement joins TRBV19 to TRBJ1-5; perhaps TRBD1 as D (6 bases). Trimming took off 5 bases at V and 6 bases at J, with 8 bases between the two ends. The CDR3 is 12 residues long. CDR1 is LNHDA and CDR2 is SQIVND in the germline V gene (reference sequence). The DNA of the CDR3 is TGTGCCAGTAGTCGGGGGGCTCAGCCCCAGCATTTT. Its protein is CASSRGAQPQHF. The variable domain in full, completed from reference TRBV19 and TRBJ1-5, reads DGGITQSPKYLFRKEGQNVTLSCEQNLNHDAMYWYRQDPGQGLRLIYYSQIVNDFQKGDIAEGYSVSREKKESFPLTVTSAQKNPTAFYLCASSRGAQPQHFGDGTRLSIL.

This clonotype was seen many times. This CDR3 is CASSQRDGILEQYF. In nucleotides, the CDR3 is TGTGCCAGCAGTCAACGGGATGGAATTTTGGAGCAGTACTTC. The chain has TRBV6-5 and TRBJ2-7, with D perhaps matching TRBD2 (5 bases). Germline V gives CDR1 MNHEY, CDR2 SVGAGI. V was clipped by 5 bases and J by 7 bases, with 18 bases between them. This CDR3 is built from 14 residues.

This clonotype was seen at least ten times. V usage is TRBV5-1 and J usage is TRBJ2-5, with D possibly matching TRBD2 (6 bases). Trimming removed 4 bases from V and 7 bases from J, with 17 bases in between. Germline CDR1 SGHRS, CDR2 YFSETQ. CDR3 length: 14 amino acids. The CDR3 loop reads CASSLGTPVGTQYF. The DNA for the CDR3 is TGCGCCAGCAGCCTCGGGACTCCAGTAGGGACCCAGTACTTC.

In the case of this clonotype: A much larger clonotype is one base distant, so this may be a read error. The chain couples TRBV19 to TRBJ1-5, with a weak D call TRBD1 (5 bases). Germline lookup yields CDR1 LNHDA and CDR2 SQIVND (reference sequence). This CDR3 is built from 13 residues. The CDR3 sequence is CASSIIGGQPQNF. CDR3 DNA: TGTGCCAGTAGTATAATTGGGGGTCAGCCCCAGAATTTT.

In its sample, this clonotype was seen many times. The chain recombines TRBV4-3 with TRBJ1-2; D may be TRBD1 (6 bases). The CDR3 spans 13 residues. Trimming left V 1 base short and J 7 bases short, with 10 bases between. The germline gives CDR1 LGHNA, CDR2 YSLEER. CDR3 sequence: CASSQAGVLGYTF. CDR3 coding DNA: TGCGCCAGCAGCCAAGCAGGGGTCCTTGGCTACACCTTC.

Ten or more counts support this clonotype. The gene calls are TRBV25-1 and TRBJ1-1; a weak D match, TRBD1 (5 bases). The CDR3 sequence is 13 residues long. Germline V lookup: CDR1 MGHDK, CDR2 SYGVNS. Deletions cut 8 bases from V and 6 bases from J, with 16 bases between. The CDR3 region is CASEHRQKPEAFF. The CDR3 region has the DNA TGTGCCAGCGAGCACCGACAGAAGCCTGAAGCTTTCTTT.

This clonotype has a count of ten or more. The rearrangement links TRBV6-1 to TRBJ2-7; D not resolved. Germline CDR1 reads MNHNS; CDR2 reads SASEGT. The CDR3 sequence is 13 residues long. V gave up 3 bases and J gave up 1 base, with 7 bases separating them. CDR3 sequence reads: CASSESPSYEQYF. Written as DNA, the CDR3 is TGTGCCAGCAGTGAGTCCCCATCCTACGAGCAGTACTTC.

This clonotype has at least ten counts. The genes are TRBV12-3 or TRBV12-4 and TRBJ1-2; no reliable D call. This CDR3 contains 11 residues. V lost 6 bases, J lost 13 bases, and 15 bases lay in between. The CDR3 nucleotides read TGTGCCAGCAGCTCACAAGGACGGCCCACCTTC. Protein product: CASSSQGRPTF.

This clonotype was detected ten times or more. The chain carries TRBV28 and TRBJ1-4; perhaps TRBD1 as D (5 bases). The V and J ends lost 2 bases and 8 bases respectively, with 15 bases between them. CDR3 length: 15 amino acids. Germline V gene sequence: CDR1 MDHEN, CDR2 SYDVKM. DNA for the CDR3: TGTGCCAGCAGTTTACCCCTCACAGGCGGAGAAAAACTGTTTTTT. Residues: CASSLPLTGGEKLFF.

On this clonotype: A clone one base away is much larger, so this may be a read error. CDR3 protein: CASGRFTTGKLFF. As DNA, the CDR3 is TGCGCCAGCGGTAGATTTACGACCGGGAAGCTGTTTTTT. The rearrangement links TRBV4-1 to TRBJ2-2; D might be TRBD2 (5 bases). The germline V gene has CDR1 MGHRA and CDR2 YSYEKL. The CDR3 sequence is 13 residues long.

This clonotype was counted many times. The germline gene is not matched at one end of the junction; a read error may be the cause. The gene calls are TRBV7-3 and TRBJ2-1; D remains ambiguous. The CDR3 has 13 amino acids. Per germline, CDR1 SGHTA and CDR2 FQGTGA. This chain's CDR3 is CASSLNPYDEQFF. CDR3 nucleotides: TGTGCCAGCAGCTTAAACCCCTACGATGAGCAGTTCTTC.

This clonotype was counted a few times. The chain is built from TRBV29-1 and TRBJ1-3; 8 bases match TRBD1. Trimming at V came to 6 bases and at J to 8 bases, leaving 9 bases not matched to a gene. The CDR3 contains 13 residues. Germline V lookup: CDR1 SQVTM, CDR2 ANQGSEA. The CDR3: CSVDGQGEDTIYF. CDR3 nucleotides: TGCAGCGTGGATGGACAGGGAGAGGACACCATATATTTT. Drawing the rest from reference TRBV29-1 and TRBJ1-3, the complete variable domain is SAVISQKPSRDICQRGTSLTIQCQVDSQVTMMFWYRQQPGQSLTLIATANQGSEATYESGFVIDKFPISRPNLTFSTLTVSNMSPEDSSIYLCSVDGQGEDTIYFGEGSWLTVV.

There are many counts of this clonotype. This chain's CDR3 is CASSANRDRTEAFF. As DNA, the CDR3 is TGTGCCAGCAGTGCCAACAGGGATCGCACTGAAGCTTTCTTT. The rearrangement links TRBV25-1 to TRBJ1-1; the D gene is possibly TRBD1 (6 bases). The CDR3 sequence is 14 residues long. Trimming removed 4 bases from V and 4 bases from J, with 13 bases in between. Per the germline V gene, CDR1 is MGHDK and CDR2 is SYGVNS.

This clonotype was observed at least ten times. The chain employs TRBV12-3 or TRBV12-4 and TRBJ1-2, with 9 bases lining up with TRBD1. The CDR3 loop spans 16 amino acids. J was trimmed by 0 bases and V by 5 bases; bases with no gene match: 7. The CDR3 bases are TGTGCCAGCAGTCCCGGGGACAGGGATTCTAACTATGGCTACACCTTC. Its translation is CASSPGDRDSNYGYTF.

This clonotype was seen at least ten times. This chain's CDR3 is CASSLESGNNSPLHF. DNA of the CDR3: TGTGCCAGCAGCTTAGAATCAGGGAACAATTCACCCCTCCACTTT. V and J are TRBV7-9 and TRBJ1-6, with TRBD1 as a possible D gene (5 bases). V lost 1 base to trimming and J lost 7 bases, with 11 bases between them. The CDR3 covers 15 residues. Germline CDR1 is SEHNR and CDR2 is FQNEAQ (reference sequence).

In this sample, this clonotype turned up many times. The chain is built from TRBV24-1 and TRBJ2-3; perhaps TRBD2 as D (6 bases). This CDR3 has 15 amino acids. Germline-derived CDR1 and CDR2 are KGHDR and SFDVKD. Trimming shortened V by 4 bases and J by 1 base, and 11 bases separated the two germline ends. The CDR3 DNA sequence: TGTGCCACCAGTGACCCGGGAGACGGCACAGATACGCAGTATTTT. It yields the protein CATSDPGDGTDTQYF.